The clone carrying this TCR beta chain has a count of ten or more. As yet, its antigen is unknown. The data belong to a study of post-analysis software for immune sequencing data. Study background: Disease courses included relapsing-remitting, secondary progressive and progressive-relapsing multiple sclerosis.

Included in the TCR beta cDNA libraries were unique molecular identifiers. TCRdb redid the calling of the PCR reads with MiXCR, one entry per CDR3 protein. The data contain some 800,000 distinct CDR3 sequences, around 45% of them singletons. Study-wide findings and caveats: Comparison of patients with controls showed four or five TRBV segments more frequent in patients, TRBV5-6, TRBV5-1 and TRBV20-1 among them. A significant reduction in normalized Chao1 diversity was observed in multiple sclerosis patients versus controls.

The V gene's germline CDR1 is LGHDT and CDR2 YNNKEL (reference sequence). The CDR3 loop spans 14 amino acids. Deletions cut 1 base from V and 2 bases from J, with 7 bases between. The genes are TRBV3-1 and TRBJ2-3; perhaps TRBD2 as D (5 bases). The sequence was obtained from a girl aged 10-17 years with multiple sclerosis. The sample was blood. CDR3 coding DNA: TGTGCCAGCAGCCAAGGGACTGCCACAGATACGCAGTATTTT. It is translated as CASSQGTATDTQYF.